This T cell receptor beta chain was sequenced in a study of shared clonotypes between healthy human individuals (dated by TCRdb to the early 2020s). Some background on the complete study: A few men and two women, aged 18 to 49 years, made up the cohort. Blood TCR repertoires of about five healthy adults were deeply sequenced to estimate repertoire size and the extent of clonotype sharing between individuals. For each donor, CD4 naive and CD4 memory were each run on three plates, CD8 naive on two plates, and CD8 memory on one plate. Libraries were prepared and TCR repertoires were sequenced by different laboratories using diverse techniques, in order to increase sequencing depth and limit assay-specific biases. Per donor, leukapheresis produced somewhere between about 0.94 and 9 billion PBMCs.

A word on this clone: What antigen it recognizes has not been identified. Base qualities were left out, and no much larger clone turns up one base away.

TCR CDR3 regions were amplified from genomic DNA by multiplex PCR using the deep immunoSEQ assay. Extracted genomic DNA from each cell subset was spread evenly across all wells of several immunoSEQ 96-well plates, with each plate serving as a replicate. For sorted subsets, roughly 190 ng of genomic DNA, equivalent to around 29,000 T cell genomes, went into each replicate PCR. The purified libraries were quantified using a Qubit 3.0 fluorometer, sized with a Bioanalyzer 2100, and then quantified again using the KAPA Library Quantification kit. Every immunoSEQ 96-well plate was sequenced on a separate single-read 150-cycle Illumina NextSeq 550 flow cell. In the authors' own workflow: Because the immunoSEQ output included only junctional sequences and no quality scores, the filtering could not be the same as the filtering used for full-length reads. Sequences were annotated with PyIR, a Python wrapper for IgBLAST v1.9, and V/J genes and CDR3 were assigned using IMGT germline references. Reads were filtered out if the reads had weak V/J assignments (E-value above 1e-6), no CDR3, stop codons, out-of-frame junctions, or ambiguous translated residues. V3J clonotypes were defined as sequences sharing the same inferred V gene, J gene, and CDR3 amino acid sequence. Percentage overlap between repertoires was computed as shared unique clonotypes divided by the size of the smaller repertoire. Richness of each repertoire was evaluated using RTK rarefaction, the Chao1 estimator, and Recon v2.1 estimates of unobserved clonotypes. Generation probabilities were computed with OLGA for all TCRbeta clonotypes obtained by the gDNA method from a few donors. The table was pulled from immuneACCESS by TCRdb, which kept in-frame rearrangements only. Such tables lose some clones; where checked, under half of the loss comes from unresolved V genes, and the rest has no known cause. D and trimming were read from the DNA, whereas the V and J calls and clone size are those reported in that table. The sample includes 2 million to 2.5 million clones, with about 90% observed a single time. The top ten clonotypes cover 0.37% of the sample.

Summary of the overall study and its limitations: Because the study included a small number of donors, the genetic and exposure-history diversity represented was limited. Across four donors, about 5.2% of naive CD4, around 3.5% of naive CD8, roughly 2.2% of memory CD4, and approximately 0.4% of memory CD8 clonotypes were shared. Based on pairwise subsampling, the degree of clonotype sharing among donors was expected to be affected by sequencing depth. Only blood was sampled, and tissue TCR repertoires likely differ from those in blood. Larger estimated clonotype richness was generally found for naive subsets than for memory subsets. Compared with non-shared clonotypes, clonotypes shared by all four sorted-subset donors had higher generation probabilities. Rarefaction of sorted-subset datasets indicated incomplete sequencing despite the large sequencing depth.

CDR3 length: 15 amino acids, cysteine to phenylalanine. The only DNA kept is the CDR3, 45 bases in frame from the first base. The V end gives up 8 bases and the J end 7 bases, leaving 16 bases in the junction not matched to a gene. The germline V gene sets CDR1 to MDHEN and CDR2 to SYDVKM. The donors were healthy, HIV-negative adults who had no recently reported acute infections or vaccinations. Only Caucasian adults living in Nashville, Tennessee, USA were represented among the donors. CD4+ T cells were enriched by magnetic negative selection, after which naive cells were positively selected on CD45RA and the negative fraction was taken as the memory subset. Blood was collected by leukapheresis, and PBMCs were isolated by Ficoll-Histopaque density gradient centrifugation and then cryopreserved in liquid nitrogen vapor phase. Analytical flow cytometry was used to check the purity and quantity of each magnetically sorted T cell population. Each sorted fraction had its genomic DNA isolated and then quantified by UV absorbance on a Nanodrop 2000c.

Sequenced sample: naive CD4+ T cells from PBMCs. The intended sense of this specimen's cell subset or site label: CD45RA+ positively selected. The sequence was obtained from a young man in good health. Some clones in this sample may be carry-over from other donors' samples. Rearrangement joined TRBV28 to TRBJ2-7; TRBD1 fits 8 bases in the junction. In nucleotide form, the sequence is TGTGCCAGCTATAGTACCGGGACAGGTCCTTCTGAGCAGTACTTC. This translates into CASYSTGTGPSEQYF.